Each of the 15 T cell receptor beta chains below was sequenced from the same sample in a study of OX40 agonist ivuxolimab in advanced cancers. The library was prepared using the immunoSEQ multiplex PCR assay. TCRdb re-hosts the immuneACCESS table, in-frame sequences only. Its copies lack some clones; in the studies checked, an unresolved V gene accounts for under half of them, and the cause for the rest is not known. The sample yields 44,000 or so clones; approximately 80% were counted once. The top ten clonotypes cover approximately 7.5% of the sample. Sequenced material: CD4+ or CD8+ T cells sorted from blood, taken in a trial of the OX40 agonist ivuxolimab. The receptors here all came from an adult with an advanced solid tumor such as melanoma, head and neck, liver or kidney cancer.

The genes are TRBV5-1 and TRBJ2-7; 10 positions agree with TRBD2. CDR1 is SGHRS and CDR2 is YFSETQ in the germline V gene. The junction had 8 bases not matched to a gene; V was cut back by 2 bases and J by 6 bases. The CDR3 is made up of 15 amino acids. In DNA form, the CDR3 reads TGCGCCAGCAGCTTAAGTAGCGGGAGGCCGGGCGAGCAGTACTTC. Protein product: CASSLSSGRPGEQYF.

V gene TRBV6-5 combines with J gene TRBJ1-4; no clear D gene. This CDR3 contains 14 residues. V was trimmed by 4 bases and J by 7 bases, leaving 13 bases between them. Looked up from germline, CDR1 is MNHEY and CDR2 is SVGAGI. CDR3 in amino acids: CASSSDLWGEKLFF. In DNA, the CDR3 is TGTGCCAGCAGTTCGGACCTATGGGGTGAAAAACTGTTTTTT.

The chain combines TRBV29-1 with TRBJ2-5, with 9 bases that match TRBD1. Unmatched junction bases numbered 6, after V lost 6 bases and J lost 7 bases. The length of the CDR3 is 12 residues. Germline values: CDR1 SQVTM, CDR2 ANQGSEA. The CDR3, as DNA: TGCAGCGTAGGACAGGGGAGTGGGACCCAGTACTTC. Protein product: CSVGQGSGTQYF.

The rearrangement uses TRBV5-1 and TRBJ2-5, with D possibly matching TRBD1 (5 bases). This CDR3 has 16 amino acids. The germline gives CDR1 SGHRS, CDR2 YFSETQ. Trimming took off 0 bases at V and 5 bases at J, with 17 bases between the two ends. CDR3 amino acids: CASSLAGGRVKETQYF. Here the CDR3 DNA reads TGCGCCAGCAGCTTGGCGGGCGGCAGGGTGAAGGAGACCCAGTACTTC.

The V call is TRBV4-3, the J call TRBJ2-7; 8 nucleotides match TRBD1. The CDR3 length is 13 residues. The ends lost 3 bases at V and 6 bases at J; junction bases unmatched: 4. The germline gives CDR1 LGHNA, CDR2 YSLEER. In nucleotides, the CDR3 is TGCGCCAGCAGCCACGGACAGGGCCGCGAGCAGTACTTC. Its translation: CASSHGQGREQYF.

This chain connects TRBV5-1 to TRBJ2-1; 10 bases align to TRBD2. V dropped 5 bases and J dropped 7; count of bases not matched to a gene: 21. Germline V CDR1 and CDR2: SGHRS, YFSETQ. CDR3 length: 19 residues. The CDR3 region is CASRRASTASGSAANEQFF. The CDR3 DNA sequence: TGCGCCAGCAGAAGGGCAAGTACGGCTAGCGGGAGTGCGGCGAATGAGCAGTTCTTC.

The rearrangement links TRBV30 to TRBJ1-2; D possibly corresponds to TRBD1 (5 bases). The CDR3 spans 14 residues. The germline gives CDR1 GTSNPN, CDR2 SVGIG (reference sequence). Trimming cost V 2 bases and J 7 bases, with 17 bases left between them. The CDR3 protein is CAWSRGGGRGGYTF. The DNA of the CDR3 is TGTGCCTGGAGTCGAGGAGGAGGGAGGGGTGGCTACACCTTC.

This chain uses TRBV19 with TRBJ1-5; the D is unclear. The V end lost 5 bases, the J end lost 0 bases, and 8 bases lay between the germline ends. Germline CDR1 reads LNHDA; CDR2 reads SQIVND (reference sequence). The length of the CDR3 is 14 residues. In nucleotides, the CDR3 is TGTGCCAGTAGTCTGACGGGTAGCAATCAGCCCCAGCATTTT. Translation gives CASSLTGSNQPQHF.

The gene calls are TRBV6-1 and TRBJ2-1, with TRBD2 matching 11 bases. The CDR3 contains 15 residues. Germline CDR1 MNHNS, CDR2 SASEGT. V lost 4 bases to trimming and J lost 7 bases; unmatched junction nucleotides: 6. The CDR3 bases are TGTGCCAGCAGTGGCTTTAGCGGGAGGGGAAATGAGCAGTTCTTC. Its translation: CASSGFSGRGNEQFF.

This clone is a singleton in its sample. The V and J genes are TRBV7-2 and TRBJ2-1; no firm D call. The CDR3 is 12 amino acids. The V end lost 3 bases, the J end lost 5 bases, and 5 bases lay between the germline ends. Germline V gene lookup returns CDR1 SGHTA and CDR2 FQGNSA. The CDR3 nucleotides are TGTGCCAGCAGCTTCGGCAACAATGAGCAGTTCTTC. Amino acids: CASSFGNNEQFF.

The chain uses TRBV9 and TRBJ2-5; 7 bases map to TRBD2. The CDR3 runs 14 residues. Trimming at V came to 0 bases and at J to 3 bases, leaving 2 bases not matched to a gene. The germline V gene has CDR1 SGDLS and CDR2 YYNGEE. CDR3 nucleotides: TGTGCCAGCAGCGTAGGAAGCGGGAAAGAGACCCAGTACTTC. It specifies CASSVGSGKETQYF.

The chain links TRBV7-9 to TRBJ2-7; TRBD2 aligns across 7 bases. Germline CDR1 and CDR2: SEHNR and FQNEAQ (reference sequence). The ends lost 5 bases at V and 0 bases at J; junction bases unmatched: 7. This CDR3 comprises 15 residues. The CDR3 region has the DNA TGTGCCAGCAGCGGAAATAGCGGGTTCTCCTACGAGCAGTACTTC. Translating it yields CASSGNSGFSYEQYF.

Written as DNA, the CDR3 is TGTGCCAGCAGCTTAGCCCCTGGGCCCTCGAACACCGGGGAGCTGTTTTTT. Amino acids: CASSLAPGPSNTGELFF. V usage is TRBV7-7 and J usage is TRBJ2-2; no clear D. V was cut by 0 bases and J by 0 bases, with 11 bases left in between. CDR1 is SSHAT and CDR2 is FNYEAQ in the germline V gene (reference sequence). The length of the CDR3 is 17 residues.

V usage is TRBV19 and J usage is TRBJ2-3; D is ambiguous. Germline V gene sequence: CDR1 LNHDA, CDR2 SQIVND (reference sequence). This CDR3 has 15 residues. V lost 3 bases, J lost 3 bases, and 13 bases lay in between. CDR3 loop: CASSIEFWGTDTQYF. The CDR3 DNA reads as TGTGCCAGTAGTATTGAGTTTTGGGGAACAGATACGCAGTATTTT.

The CDR3 spells CASSSGGEGLNTEAFF. The CDR3 DNA reads as TGCGCCAGCAGCTCGGGAGGGGAGGGATTGAACACTGAAGCTTTCTTT. The chain employs TRBV5-1 and TRBJ1-1, with D tentatively TRBD1 (5 bases). V lost 3 bases and J lost 0, with 15 bases in between. CDR3 size: 16 residues. Looked up from germline, CDR1 is SGHRS and CDR2 is YFSETQ.